This T cell receptor (beta chain) was sequenced during a study of regulatory T cells in long-lasting Graves disease. Findings of the study overall: Exclusively peripheral blood, rather than thyroid tissue, was studied.

V dropped 5 bases and J dropped 7 bases, with 17 bases sitting between them. This CDR3 is built from 13 residues. Per germline, CDR1 SQVTM and CDR2 ANQGSEA. Time point: newly diagnosed GD, antithyroid drugs for less than 3 months. Extracted RNA from PBMCs served as the source of the TCR library. Sequencing libraries for TCR beta were prepared with iRepertoire HTBI primers and Arm-PCR of CDR3 regions. TCRdb itself ran the multiplex PCR reads through MiXCR, one entry per CDR3 protein. This sample has hundreds of thousands of distinct CDR3 sequences, with roughly 15% found just once. This clonotype showed up just a few times. Its matching antigen is unknown. These data also featured in a second study, about T cells in Graves' hyperthyroidism and ophthalmopathy.

The TCR originated in a woman in her 30s with Graves disease. This chain links TRBV29-1 with TRBJ1-2, with D perhaps TRBD1 (6 bases). This specimen consisted of peripheral blood mononuclear cells (PBMCs), obtained at new diagnosis, from a patient treated with antithyroid drugs. The DNA for the CDR3 is TGCAGCGTTCGAAAGGGGGTTCCGAGTGGCTACACCTTC. This codes for CSVRKGVPSGYTF.